This T cell receptor (beta chain) was captured in a study of blood T cell repertoires in COVID-19. Across the whole study: Researchers got acute and convalescent COVID-19 samples from the United States, Italy and Spain.

This table comes from immunoSEQ multiplex PCR, and its TCRdb copy is limited to in-frame clones, with some not included. Of roughly 120,000 clones in the sample, roughly 80% were seen once. The CDR3 is 15 amino acids. Germline loops: CDR1 DFQATT, CDR2 SNEGSKA (reference sequence). J gave up 1 base and V 3 bases, and 9 bases lay outside the gene matches. This clonotype was sampled from a woman aged 60-75 years with acute or convalescent COVID-19. This sequence joins TRBV20-1 and TRBJ2-7, with 7 nucleotides matching TRBD1. The sequencing sample was made of peripheral blood. The chain's CDR3 is CSASSHRGRSYEQYF. Written as DNA, the CDR3 is TGCAGTGCTAGTAGCCACAGGGGACGTTCCTACGAGCAGTACTTC.